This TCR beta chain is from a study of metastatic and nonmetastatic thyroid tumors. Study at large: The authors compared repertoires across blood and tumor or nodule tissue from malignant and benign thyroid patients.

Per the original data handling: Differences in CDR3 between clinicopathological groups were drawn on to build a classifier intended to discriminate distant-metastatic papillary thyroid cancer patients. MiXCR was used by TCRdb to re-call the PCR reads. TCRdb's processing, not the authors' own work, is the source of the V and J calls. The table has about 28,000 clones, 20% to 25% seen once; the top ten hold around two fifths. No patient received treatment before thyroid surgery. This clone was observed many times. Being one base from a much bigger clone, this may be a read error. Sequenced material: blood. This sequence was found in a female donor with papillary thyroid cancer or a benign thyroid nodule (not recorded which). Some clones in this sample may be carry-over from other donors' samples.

CDR3 protein: CASSFGFTGELFF. The CDR3, as DNA: TGTGCCAGCAGCTTTGGCTTTACCGGGGAGCTGTTTTTT. This rearrangement joins TRBV7-2 to TRBJ2-2, with no clear D. V was cut by 3 bases and J by 5 bases, with 7 bases left in between. The CDR3 sequence is 13 residues long. Germline V CDR1 and CDR2: SGHTA, FQGNSA.